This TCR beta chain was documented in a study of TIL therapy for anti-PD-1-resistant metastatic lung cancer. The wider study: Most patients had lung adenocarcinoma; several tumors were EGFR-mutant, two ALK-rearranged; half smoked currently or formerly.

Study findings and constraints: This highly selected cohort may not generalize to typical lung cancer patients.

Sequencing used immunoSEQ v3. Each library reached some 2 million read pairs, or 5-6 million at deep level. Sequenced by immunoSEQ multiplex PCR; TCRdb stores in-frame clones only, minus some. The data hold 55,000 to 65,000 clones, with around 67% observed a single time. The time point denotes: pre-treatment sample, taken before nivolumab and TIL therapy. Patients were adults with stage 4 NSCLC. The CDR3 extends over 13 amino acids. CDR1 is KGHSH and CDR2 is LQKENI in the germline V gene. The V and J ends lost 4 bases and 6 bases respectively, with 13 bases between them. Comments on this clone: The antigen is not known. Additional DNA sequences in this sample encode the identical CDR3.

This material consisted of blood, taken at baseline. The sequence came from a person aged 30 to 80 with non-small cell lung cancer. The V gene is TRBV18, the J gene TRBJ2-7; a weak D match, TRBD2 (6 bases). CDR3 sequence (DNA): TGTGCCAGCTCACGAGGCGGGACCGGCGAGCAGTACTTC. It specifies CASSRGGTGEQYF.